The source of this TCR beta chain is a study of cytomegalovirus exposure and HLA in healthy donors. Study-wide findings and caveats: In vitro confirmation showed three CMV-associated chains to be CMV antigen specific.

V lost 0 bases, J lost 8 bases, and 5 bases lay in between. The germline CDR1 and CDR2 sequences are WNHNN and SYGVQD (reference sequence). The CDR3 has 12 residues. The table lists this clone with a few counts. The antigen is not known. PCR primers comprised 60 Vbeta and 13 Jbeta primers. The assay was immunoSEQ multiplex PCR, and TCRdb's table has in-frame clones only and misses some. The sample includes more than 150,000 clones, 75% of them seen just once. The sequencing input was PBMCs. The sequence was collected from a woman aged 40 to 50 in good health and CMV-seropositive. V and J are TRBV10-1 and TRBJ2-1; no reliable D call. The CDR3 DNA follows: TGCGCCAGCAGTGAGTCTCCGGATGAGCAGTTCTTC. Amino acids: CASSESPDEQFF.